The clone carrying this T cell receptor (beta chain) was detected many times. What it binds is unknown. This sample is part of a study of metastatic and nonmetastatic thyroid tumors. The overall study: Blood and tumor or nodule tissue repertoires from malignant and benign thyroid patients were compared. Study outcomes and limitations: Reportedly, malignant thyroid tumors had significantly higher TCR beta diversity than benign nodules, in blood and tumor.

The CDR3 is 16 amino acids. Germline V gene sequence: CDR1 SGHDN, CDR2 FVKESK. The ends were cut back, 4 bases at V and 2 bases at J, with 16 bases in the middle. Original methodology: A papillary thyroid cancer distant-metastasis classifier was built from CDR3 differences across clinicopathological groups. TCRdb reanalyzed the PCR reads via MiXCR. The V and J calls reflect TCRdb's pipeline rather than the authors' work. The repertoire holds about 42,000 clones, with around 10% as singletons. Nobody among the patients had been given any treatment before thyroid surgery. V and J are TRBV14 and TRBJ2-3, with D maybe TRBD2 (5 bases). This sequence was found in a male donor with papillary thyroid cancer or a benign thyroid nodule (not recorded which). Some clones in this sample may be carry-over from other donors' samples. The sequencing sample was made of blood. This CDR3 is CASSRHRGEYTDTQYF. CDR3 in DNA: TGTGCCAGCAGCCGACACCGGGGAGAGTACACAGATACGCAGTATTTT.